These 23 T cell receptor beta chains share one sample of origin, sequenced in a study of blood T cell repertoires in COVID-19 (dated by TCRdb to the early 2020s). The library was produced with the immunoSEQ multiplex PCR assay. What TCRdb holds here is the immuneACCESS table cut down to in-frame rearrangements. Part of the clones is not present; checked against another copy, under half of the missing clones reflect an unresolved V gene, and the others are unexplained. The sample table shows about 250,000 clones, and about 90% are seen once. The ten largest clones capture 1.5% to 2% of the sample. Sequenced: PBMCs or T cells enriched from blood (not recorded which). These receptors were taken from a woman younger than 30 who had recovered from COVID-19.

This clone has just one count. This chain uses TRBV24-1 with TRBJ2-1, with 11 bases aligning to TRBD2. The trim removed 1 base at V and 2 bases at J, leaving 9 bases unmatched. The length of the CDR3 is 19 residues. CDR1 is KGHDR and CDR2 is SFDVKD in the germline V gene. Here the CDR3 reads CATSDFGSGGAPTYNEQFF. The CDR3 coding sequence is TGTGCCACCAGTGATTTTGGTAGCGGGGGGGCTCCGACCTACAATGAGCAGTTCTTC.

In DNA, the CDR3 is TGTGCCAGCAGTGATACGACAGGGGTCGGCGAGCAGTACTTC. This translates into CASSDTTGVGEQYF. The chain has TRBV6-1 and TRBJ2-7; TRBD1 matches at 8 bases. V dropped 3 bases and J dropped 6; count of bases not matched to a gene: 7. CDR1 and CDR2 from the germline V gene are MNHNS and SASEGT. The length of the CDR3 is 14 residues.

The genes are TRBV6-5 and TRBJ1-1, with D possibly matching TRBD1 (5 bases). The V end was cut by 4 bases, the J end by 0 bases, with 9 bases between. CDR3 length equals 14 residues. CDR1 and CDR2 (germline): MNHEY, SVGAGI. The CDR3 bases are TGTGCCAGCAGTTTTTACAGGATGAACACTGAAGCTTTCTTT. Translated, it gives CASSFYRMNTEAFF.

The genes are TRBV5-4 and TRBJ1-2, with D possibly TRBD1 on 5 matching bases. Germline V gene data show CDR1 as SGHNT and CDR2 as YYREEE (reference sequence). The CDR3 contains 16 residues. V was cut by 2 bases and J by 6 bases, with 20 bases left in between. CDR3 loop: CASSFGAGSLGNGYTF. The CDR3 nucleotides are TGTGCCAGCAGCTTCGGCGCAGGGTCTTTAGGGAATGGCTACACCTTC.

The rearrangement uses TRBV28 and TRBJ2-1; 13 positions match TRBD2. This CDR3 contains 19 residues. With 4 bases clipped from V and 3 bases from J, the junction kept 12 bases outside the gene matches. Germline lookup yields CDR1 MDHEN and CDR2 SYDVKM. CDR3 sequence (DNA): TGTGCCAGCAGTTCACTAGCGGGAGGGCCTTCCGCAGGCTACAATGAGCAGTTCTTC. This gives the protein CASSSLAGGPSAGYNEQFF.

The chain employs TRBV2 and TRBJ1-6, with D hard to call. Germline CDR1 and CDR2: SNHLY and FYNNEI. V gave up 1 base and J gave up 9 bases, with 4 bases separating them. The CDR3 covers 12 residues. CDR3 in DNA: TGTGCCAGCAGTGAAGATCTTTCACCCCTCCACTTT. It codes for CASSEDLSPLHF.

The sample holds one count of this clone. The gene calls are TRBV6-2 or TRBV6-3 and TRBJ2-7; no clear D. From germline, CDR1 is MNHEY and CDR2 SVGEGT. V lost 3 bases and J lost 3, with 6 bases in between. The CDR3 length is 12 residues. The CDR3 protein is CASSYRDYEQYF. Here the CDR3 DNA reads TGTGCCAGCAGTTATAGAGACTACGAGCAGTACTTC.

The V gene is TRBV11-2, the J gene TRBJ1-1, with unresolved D. Germline V gene data show CDR1 as SGHAT and CDR2 as FQNNGV. V lost 5 bases and J lost 14, with 27 bases in between. There are 15 residues in the CDR3. The CDR3 sequence: CASSLWTSGSPRGFF. CDR3 DNA sequence: TGTGCCAGCAGCCTATGGACGTCGGGGAGTCCCCGGGGATTCTTT.

The CDR3 DNA reads as TGTGCCAGCAGCTTAACTGCGGGAGATTCACCCCTCCACTTT. Translated, it gives CASSLTAGDSPLHF. J is TRBJ1-6 and V is TRBV7-8; D is unresolved. Germline-derived CDR1 and CDR2 are SGHVS and FQNEAQ. Trimming stripped 2 bases from V and 8 bases from J, with 10 bases between. CDR3 size: 14 residues.

The chain recombines TRBV4-1 with TRBJ1-4, with 7 bases that match TRBD1. Germline-derived CDR1 and CDR2 are MGHRA and YSYEKL. V shed 1 base and J 4 bases; nucleotides not matched to a gene: 3. CDR3 length: 15 residues. The DNA of the CDR3 is TGCGCCAGCAGCCAAGGCCAGGGGGGTAATGAAAAACTGTTTTTT. It yields the protein CASSQGQGGNEKLFF.

V and J are TRBV28 and TRBJ2-2; the match to TRBD2 covers 7 bases. The germline V gene has CDR1 MDHEN and CDR2 SYDVKM. V shed 6 bases, J shed 3 bases, and the junction held 4 bases outside the gene matches. This CDR3 is built from 14 residues. CDR3 loop: CASRNSGYTGELFF. DNA of the CDR3: TGTGCCAGCAGGAATAGCGGGTACACCGGGGAGCTGTTTTTT.

The chain carries TRBV19 and TRBJ1-2; 9 bases fit TRBD1. The CDR3 is 15 amino acids. V shed 3 bases, J shed 4 bases, and the junction held 6 bases outside the gene matches. Germline V CDR1 and CDR2: LNHDA, SQIVND (reference sequence). CDR3 coding DNA: TGTGCCAGTAGTATCAATGGACAGGGGAGCTATGGCTACACCTTC. Its protein product is CASSINGQGSYGYTF.

The J gene is TRBJ1-2, the V gene TRBV25-1, with a possible D match to TRBD1 (5 bases). The CDR3 spans 14 residues. V shed 1 base and J shed 8 bases, with 14 bases lying between them. Germline V gives CDR1 MGHDK, CDR2 SYGVNS. As DNA, the CDR3 is TGTGCCAGCAGTGAATGGGGGGGAAAGAGAGGCTACACCTTC. It translates to CASSEWGGKRGYTF.

The chain combines TRBV14 with TRBJ2-7; TRBD2 agrees at 9 bases. The CDR3 sequence is 15 residues long. The junction had 10 bases not matched to a gene; V was cut back by 4 bases and J by 6 bases. The germline V gene has CDR1 SGHDN and CDR2 FVKESK. The CDR3 bases are TGTGCCAGCAGCCCTATAGCGGGAGTATTGCGCGAGCAGTACTTC. Its translation: CASSPIAGVLREQYF.

This clone has a count of ten or more. The rearrangement links TRBV28 to TRBJ1-5; weak D call: TRBD1 (5 bases). The CDR3 extends over 15 amino acids. With 5 bases removed from V and 6 bases from J, the gap between germline ends came to 17 bases. Germline lookup yields CDR1 MDHEN and CDR2 SYDVKM. The CDR3 protein is CASSTTWGEAQPQHF. In nucleotides, the CDR3 is TGTGCCAGCAGTACCACTTGGGGGGAGGCTCAGCCCCAGCATTTT.

The chain links TRBV7-9 to TRBJ2-7, with D perhaps matching TRBD1 (5 bases). Deletions cut 4 bases from V and 5 bases from J, with 9 bases between. The germline V gene encodes CDR1 SEHNR and CDR2 FQNEAQ (reference sequence). This CDR3 spans 12 amino acids. The CDR3 is CASSYKGDEQYF. The CDR3 DNA reads TGTGCCAGCAGCTATAAAGGGGACGAGCAGTACTTC.

The chain links TRBV19 to TRBJ1-1, with D possibly being TRBD1 (6 bases). The ends were cut back, 6 bases at V and 0 bases at J, with 11 bases in the middle. From germline, CDR1 is LNHDA and CDR2 SQIVND (reference sequence). The length of the CDR3 is 14 residues. The CDR3 is CASRSQGMNTEAFF. CDR3 nucleotide sequence: TGTGCCAGTAGATCACAGGGTATGAACACTGAAGCTTTCTTT.

The CDR3 nucleotides read TGTGCCAGCAAAGTGCGGTTCCGGCCACGGAAGGACGAGCAGTACTTC. This encodes CASKVRFRPRKDEQYF. The chain links TRBV28 to TRBJ2-7; D is undetermined. Trimming shortened V by 7 bases and J by 5 bases, and 24 bases separated the two germline ends. The CDR3 has 16 residues. Germline V lookup: CDR1 MDHEN, CDR2 SYDVKM.

V is TRBV19 and J is TRBJ2-7, with 8 bases that match TRBD1. Germline V CDR1 and CDR2: LNHDA, SQIVND (reference sequence). CDR3 length: 14 residues. The V and J ends lost 6 bases and 4 bases, in that order; junction bases with no gene match: 8. The CDR3 sequence: CASRPRDRSYEQYF. The CDR3 DNA sequence: TGTGCCAGTAGGCCCCGGGACAGGTCGTACGAGCAGTACTTC.

The J gene is TRBJ2-5, the V gene TRBV19; 10 bases are shared with TRBD2. V lost 3 bases and J lost 5; bases outside the gene matches: 6. There are 15 residues in the CDR3. Germline CDR1 is LNHDA and CDR2 is SQIVND (reference sequence). CDR3 region: CASSIRTSGPETQYF. CDR3 sequence (DNA): TGTGCCAGTAGTATTAGGACTAGCGGTCCCGAGACCCAGTACTTC.

J is TRBJ2-5 and V is TRBV6-2 or TRBV6-3, with D tentatively TRBD2 (6 bases). V was shortened by 5 bases and J by 5 bases, with 21 bases between the two germline ends. There are 16 residues in the CDR3. Per germline, CDR1 MNHEY and CDR2 SVGEGT. CDR3 nucleotides: TGTGCCAGCAGTCCCGGACTACGCCTTCTGGGGGAGACCCAGTACTTC. Its protein product is CASSPGLRLLGETQYF.

CDR3 bases: TGTGCCAGCGAGTATATGGGAGGCCGTGGTGGGCAGTACTTC. It yields the protein CASEYMGGRGGQYF. The chain couples TRBV28 to TRBJ2-7; D perhaps matches TRBD2 (6 bases). Germline CDR1 is MDHEN and CDR2 is SYDVKM. V was trimmed by 8 bases and J by 9 bases, leaving 23 bases between them. The CDR3 has 14 residues.

The J gene is TRBJ2-1, the V gene TRBV5-6; maybe TRBD2 (5 bases). V shed 2 bases and J shed 0 bases, with 15 bases lying between them. The germline gives CDR1 SGHDT, CDR2 YYEEEE. CDR3 length equals 17 residues. Written as DNA, the CDR3 is TGTGCCAGCAGCTTCGTGGCAGGAGGTCCCTCCTACAATGAGCAGTTCTTC. Protein product: CASSFVAGGPSYNEQFF.